The TCR beta chain under discussion was sequenced for a study of blood T cell repertoires in COVID-19. Background on the study: COVID-19 samples, acute and convalescent, were from the United States, Italy and Spain. Nucleic acid was either cDNA or gDNA, and it came from T cells, B-cell-depleted T cells, or PBMCs.

Only in-frame clones appear in the TCRdb table, and some are missing; sequencing was by immunoSEQ multiplex PCR. The table shows 130,000 to 150,000 clones, with roughly 76% occurring only once. Sequencing was done on a sample of peripheral blood. The source is a human donor with acute or convalescent COVID-19. The donor label of this sample is uncertain.

The CDR3 here is CASSHSTPRAPSNQPQHF. The DNA of the CDR3 is TGTGCCAGCAGCCACTCGACCCCCAGGGCCCCTAGCAATCAGCCCCAGCATTTT. This chain connects TRBV14 to TRBJ1-5; weak D call: TRBD1 (5 bases). The length of the CDR3 is 18 residues. Trimming removed 3 bases from V and 0 bases from J, with 18 bases in between. From germline, CDR1 is SGHDN and CDR2 FVKESK.